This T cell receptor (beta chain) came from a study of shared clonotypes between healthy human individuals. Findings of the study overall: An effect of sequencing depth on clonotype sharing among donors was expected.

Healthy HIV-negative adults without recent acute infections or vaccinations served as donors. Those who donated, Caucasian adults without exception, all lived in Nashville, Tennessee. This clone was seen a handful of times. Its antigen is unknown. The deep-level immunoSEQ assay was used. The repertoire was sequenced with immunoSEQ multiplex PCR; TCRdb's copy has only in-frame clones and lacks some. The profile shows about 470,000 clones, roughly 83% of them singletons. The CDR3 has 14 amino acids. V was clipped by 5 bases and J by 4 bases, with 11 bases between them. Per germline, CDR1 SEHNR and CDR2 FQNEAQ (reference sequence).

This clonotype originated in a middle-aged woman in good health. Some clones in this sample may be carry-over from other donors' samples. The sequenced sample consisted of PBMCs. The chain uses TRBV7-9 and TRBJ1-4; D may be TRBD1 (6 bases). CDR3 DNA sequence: TGTGCCAGCAGCATCGGACAGCTTAATGAAAAACTGTTTTTT. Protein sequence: CASSIGQLNEKLFF.